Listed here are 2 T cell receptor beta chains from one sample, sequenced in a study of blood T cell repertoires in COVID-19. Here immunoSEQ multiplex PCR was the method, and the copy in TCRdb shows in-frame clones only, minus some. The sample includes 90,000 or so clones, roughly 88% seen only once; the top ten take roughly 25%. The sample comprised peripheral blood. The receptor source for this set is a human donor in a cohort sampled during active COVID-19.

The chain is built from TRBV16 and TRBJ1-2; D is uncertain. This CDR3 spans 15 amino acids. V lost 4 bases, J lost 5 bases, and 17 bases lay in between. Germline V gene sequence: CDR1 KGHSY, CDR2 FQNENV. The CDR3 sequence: CASSPRGQAGYGYTF. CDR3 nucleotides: TGTGCCAGCAGCCCTAGAGGGCAGGCGGGATATGGCTACACCTTC.

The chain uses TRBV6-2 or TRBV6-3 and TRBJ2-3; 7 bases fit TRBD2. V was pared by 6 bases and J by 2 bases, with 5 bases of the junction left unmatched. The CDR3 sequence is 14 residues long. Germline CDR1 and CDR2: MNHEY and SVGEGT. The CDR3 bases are TGTGCCAGCAGCCCGGGGGGACTCACAGATACGCAGTATTTT. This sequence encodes CASSPGGLTDTQYF.